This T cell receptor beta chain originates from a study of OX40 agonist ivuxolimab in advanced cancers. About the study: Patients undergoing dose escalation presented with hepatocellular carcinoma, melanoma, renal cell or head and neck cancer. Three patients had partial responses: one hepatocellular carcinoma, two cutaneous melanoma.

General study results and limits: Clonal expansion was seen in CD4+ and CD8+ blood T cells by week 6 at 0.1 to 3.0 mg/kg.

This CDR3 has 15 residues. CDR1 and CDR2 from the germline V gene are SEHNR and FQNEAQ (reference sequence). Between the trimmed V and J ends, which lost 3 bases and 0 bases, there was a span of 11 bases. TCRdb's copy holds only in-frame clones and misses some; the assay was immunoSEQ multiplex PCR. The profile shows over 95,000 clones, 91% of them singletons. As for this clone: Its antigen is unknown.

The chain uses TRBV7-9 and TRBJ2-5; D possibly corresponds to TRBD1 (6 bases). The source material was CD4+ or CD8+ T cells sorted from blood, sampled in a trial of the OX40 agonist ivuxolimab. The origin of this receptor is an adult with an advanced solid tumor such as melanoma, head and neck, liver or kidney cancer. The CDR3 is CASSLSQGNQETQYF. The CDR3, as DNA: TGTGCCAGCAGCTTGTCCCAGGGGAACCAAGAGACCCAGTACTTC.